This TCR beta chain stems from a study of spatial heterogeneity in lung cancer. Study as a whole: In raw reads, more than eight appearances on average were recorded for each unique TCR and UMI combination. Study conclusions and caveats: Counts of expanded alpha and beta TCRs within tumors tracked the tumor nonsynonymous mutation count.

One entry per CDR3 protein results from TCRdb running MiXCR on the 5' RACE reads. The data show some 16,000 distinct CDR3 sequences, under 7.5% seen once. This clonotype was detected ten times or more. Its target is unknown. Regarding time point: sample taken at primary tumor resection. The donor population consisted of some 67 patients with untreated, early-stage non-small cell lung cancer. The CDR3 has 13 residues. Trimming stripped 6 bases from V and 5 bases from J, with 13 bases between. Germline V CDR1 and CDR2: DFQATT, SNEGSKA (reference sequence). Here the sequenced sample was lung tumor tissue, taken at surgery. The chain uses TRBV20-1 and TRBJ1-4; tentatively, D is TRBD1 (5 bases). This clonotype was obtained from a female donor with early-stage non-small cell lung cancer. The DNA for the CDR3 is TGCAGTGCCCGGACACCAGGGAATGAAAAACTGTTTTTT. Protein sequence: CSARTPGNEKLFF.